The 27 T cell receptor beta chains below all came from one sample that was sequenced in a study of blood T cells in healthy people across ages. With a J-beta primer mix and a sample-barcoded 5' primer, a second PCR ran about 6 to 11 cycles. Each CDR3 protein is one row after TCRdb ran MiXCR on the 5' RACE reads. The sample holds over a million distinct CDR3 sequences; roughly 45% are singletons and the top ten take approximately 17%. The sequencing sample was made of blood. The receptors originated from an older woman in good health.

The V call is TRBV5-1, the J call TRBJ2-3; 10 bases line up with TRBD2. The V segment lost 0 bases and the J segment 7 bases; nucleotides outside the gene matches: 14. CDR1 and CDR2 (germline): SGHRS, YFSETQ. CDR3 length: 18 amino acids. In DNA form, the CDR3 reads TGCGCCAGCAGCTTGGCCGGACTAGCGGAGCTTCAGGGGAATACGCAGTATTTT. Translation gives CASSLAGLAELQGNTQYF.

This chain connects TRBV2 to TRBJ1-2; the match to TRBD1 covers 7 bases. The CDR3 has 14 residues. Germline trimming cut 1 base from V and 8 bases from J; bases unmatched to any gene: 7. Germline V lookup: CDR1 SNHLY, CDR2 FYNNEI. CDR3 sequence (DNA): TGTGCCAGCAGTGAAGAGGAGGGGGCCCAAGGCTACACCTTC. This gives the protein CASSEEEGAQGYTF. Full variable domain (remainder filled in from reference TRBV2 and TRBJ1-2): EPEVTQTPSHQVTQMGQEVILRCVPISNHLYFYWYRQILGQKVEFLVSFYNNEISEKSEIFDDQFSVERPDGSNFTLKIRSTKLEDSAMYFCASSEEEGAQGYTFGSGTRLTVV.

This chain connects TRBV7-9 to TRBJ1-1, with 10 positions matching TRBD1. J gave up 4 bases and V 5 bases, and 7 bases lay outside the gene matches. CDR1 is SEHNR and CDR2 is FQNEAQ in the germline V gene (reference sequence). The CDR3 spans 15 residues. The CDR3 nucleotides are TGTGCCAGCAGCGACACCGGGACAGGGGTCACTGAAGCTTTCTTT. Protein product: CASSDTGTGVTEAFF.

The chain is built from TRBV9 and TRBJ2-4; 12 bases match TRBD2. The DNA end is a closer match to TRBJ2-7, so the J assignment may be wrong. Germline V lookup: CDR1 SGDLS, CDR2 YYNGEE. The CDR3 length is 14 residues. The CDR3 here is CASSASGGAYEQYF. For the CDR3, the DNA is TGTGCCAGCAGCGCTAGCGGGGGGGCTTACGAGCAGTACTTC.

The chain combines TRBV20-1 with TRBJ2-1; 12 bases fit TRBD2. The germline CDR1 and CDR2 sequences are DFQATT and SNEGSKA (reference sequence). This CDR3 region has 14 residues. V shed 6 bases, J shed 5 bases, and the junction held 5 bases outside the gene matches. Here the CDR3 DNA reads TGCAGTGCGCTAGGGACTAGCGGGCACAATGAGCAGTTCTTC. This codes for CSALGTSGHNEQFF.

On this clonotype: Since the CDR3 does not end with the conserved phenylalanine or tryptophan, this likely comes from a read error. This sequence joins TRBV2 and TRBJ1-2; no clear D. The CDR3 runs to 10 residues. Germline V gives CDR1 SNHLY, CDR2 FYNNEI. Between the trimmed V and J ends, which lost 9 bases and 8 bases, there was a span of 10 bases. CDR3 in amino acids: CASRFMGYTS. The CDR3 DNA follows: TGTGCCAGTAGATTTATGGGCTACACCTCC.

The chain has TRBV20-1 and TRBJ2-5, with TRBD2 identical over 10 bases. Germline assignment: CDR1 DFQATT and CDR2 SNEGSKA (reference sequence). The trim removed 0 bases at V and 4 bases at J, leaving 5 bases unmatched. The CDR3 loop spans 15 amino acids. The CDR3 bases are TGCAGTGCTAGAGATCCTAGCGGGAGTTCAGAGACCCAGTACTTC. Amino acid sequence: CSARDPSGSSETQYF.

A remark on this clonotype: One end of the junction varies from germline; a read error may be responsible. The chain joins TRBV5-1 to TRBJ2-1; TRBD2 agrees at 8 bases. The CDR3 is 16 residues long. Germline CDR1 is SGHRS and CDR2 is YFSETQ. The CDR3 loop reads CANSRGPAGAQETQFF. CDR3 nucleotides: TGCGCCAACAGCAGGGGTCCAGCGGGAGCCCAAGAGACCCAGTTCTTC.

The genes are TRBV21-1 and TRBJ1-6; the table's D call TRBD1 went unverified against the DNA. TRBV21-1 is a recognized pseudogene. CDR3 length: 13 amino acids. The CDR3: CASKGDVDSSLHF. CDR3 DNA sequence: TGTGCCAGCAAGGGGGATGTTGACTCATCCCTCCACTTT.

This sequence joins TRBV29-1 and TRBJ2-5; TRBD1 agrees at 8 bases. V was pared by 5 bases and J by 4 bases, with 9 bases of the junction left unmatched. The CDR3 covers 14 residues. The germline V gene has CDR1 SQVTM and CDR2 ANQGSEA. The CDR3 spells CSVNLQGARETQYF. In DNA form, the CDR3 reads TGCAGCGTTAATCTCCAGGGGGCCCGAGAGACCCAGTACTTC.

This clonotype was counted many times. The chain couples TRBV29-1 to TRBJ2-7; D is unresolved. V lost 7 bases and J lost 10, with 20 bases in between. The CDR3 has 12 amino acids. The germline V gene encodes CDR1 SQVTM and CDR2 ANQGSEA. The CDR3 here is CSGRLLGIGQYF. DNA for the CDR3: TGCAGCGGAAGGCTGTTAGGGATCGGCCAGTACTTC.

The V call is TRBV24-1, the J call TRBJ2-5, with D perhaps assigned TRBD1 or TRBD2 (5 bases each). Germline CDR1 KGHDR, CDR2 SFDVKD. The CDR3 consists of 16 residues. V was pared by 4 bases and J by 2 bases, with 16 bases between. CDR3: CATSEPGPGVQETQYF. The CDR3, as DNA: TGTGCCACCAGTGAACCGGGACCCGGAGTGCAAGAGACCCAGTACTTC.

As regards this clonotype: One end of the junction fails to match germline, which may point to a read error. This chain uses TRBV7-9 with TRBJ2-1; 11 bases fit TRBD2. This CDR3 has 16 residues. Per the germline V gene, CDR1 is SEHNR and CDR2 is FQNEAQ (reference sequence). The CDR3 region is CVSSGRLAGHMNEQFF. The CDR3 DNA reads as TGTGTCAGCAGCGGACGACTAGCGGGACATATGAATGAGCAGTTCTTC.

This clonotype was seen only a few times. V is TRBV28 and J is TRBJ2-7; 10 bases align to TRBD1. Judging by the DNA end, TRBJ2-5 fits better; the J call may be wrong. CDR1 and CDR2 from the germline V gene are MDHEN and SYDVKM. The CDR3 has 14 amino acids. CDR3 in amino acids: CASREGTGVETQYF. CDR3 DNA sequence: TGTGCCAGCAGGGAAGGGACAGGGGTCGAGACCCAGTACTTC.

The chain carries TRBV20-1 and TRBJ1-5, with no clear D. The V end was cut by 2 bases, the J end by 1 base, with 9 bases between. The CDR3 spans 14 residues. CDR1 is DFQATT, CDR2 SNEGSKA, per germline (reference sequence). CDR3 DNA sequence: TGCAGTGCTAGAAAGGGCCTGAGCAATCAGCCCCAGCATTTT. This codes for CSARKGLSNQPQHF.

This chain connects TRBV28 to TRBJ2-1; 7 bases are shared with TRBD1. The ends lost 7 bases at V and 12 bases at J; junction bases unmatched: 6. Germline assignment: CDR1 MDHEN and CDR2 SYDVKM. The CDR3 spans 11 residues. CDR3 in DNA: TGTGCCAGCACCACCGGGACAGCGCAGTTCTTC. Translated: CASTTGTAQFF.

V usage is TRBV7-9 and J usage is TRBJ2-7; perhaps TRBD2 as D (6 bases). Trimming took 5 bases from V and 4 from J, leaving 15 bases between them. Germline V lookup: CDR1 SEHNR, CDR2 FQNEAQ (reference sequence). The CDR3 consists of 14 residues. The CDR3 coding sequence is TGTGCCAGCAGCCCCGGAGGGGCTTTGTACGAGCAGTACTTC. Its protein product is CASSPGGALYEQYF.

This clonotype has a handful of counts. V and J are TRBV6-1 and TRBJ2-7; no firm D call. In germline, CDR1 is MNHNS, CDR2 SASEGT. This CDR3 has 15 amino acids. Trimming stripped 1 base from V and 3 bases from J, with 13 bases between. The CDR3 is CASSEGVSPVYEQYF. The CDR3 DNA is TGTGCCAGCAGTGAAGGGGTTAGTCCGGTCTACGAGCAGTACTTC.

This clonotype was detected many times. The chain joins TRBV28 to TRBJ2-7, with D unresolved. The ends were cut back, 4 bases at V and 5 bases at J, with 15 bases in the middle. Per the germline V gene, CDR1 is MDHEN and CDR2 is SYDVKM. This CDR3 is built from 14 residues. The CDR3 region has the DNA TGTGCCAGCAGTTCGGGCGGAGTAAGGCACGAGCAGTACTTC. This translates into CASSSGGVRHEQYF. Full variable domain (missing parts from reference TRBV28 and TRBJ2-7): DVKVTQSSRYLVKRTGEKVFLECVQDMDHENMFWYRQDPGLGLRLIYFSYDVKMKEKGDIPEGYSVSREKKERFSLILESASTNQTSMYLCASSSGGVRHEQYFGPGTRLTVT.

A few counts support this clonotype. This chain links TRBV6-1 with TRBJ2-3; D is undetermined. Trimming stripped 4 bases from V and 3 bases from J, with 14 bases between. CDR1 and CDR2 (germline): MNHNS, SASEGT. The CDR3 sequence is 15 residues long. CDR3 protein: CASSAGQIRTDTQYF. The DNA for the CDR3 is TGTGCCAGCAGTGCGGGTCAAATACGGACAGATACGCAGTATTTT.

The CDR3 DNA follows: TGCAGCGTGGGGCAGGGCCACGAGCAGTACTTC. Residues: CSVGQGHEQYF. The chain recombines TRBV29-1 with TRBJ2-7, with a tentative D call TRBD1 (5 bases). CDR1 and CDR2 from the germline V gene are SQVTM and ANQGSEA. V lost 6 bases and J 5 bases, leaving 11 bases between the germline ends. CDR3 size: 11 residues.

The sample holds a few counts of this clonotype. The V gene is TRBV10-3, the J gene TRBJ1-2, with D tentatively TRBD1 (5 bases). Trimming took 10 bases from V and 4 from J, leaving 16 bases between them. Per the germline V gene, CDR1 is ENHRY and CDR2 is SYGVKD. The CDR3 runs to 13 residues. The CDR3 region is CATVPGEGYGYTF. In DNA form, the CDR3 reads TGTGCCACGGTTCCGGGGGAGGGCTATGGCTACACCTTC.

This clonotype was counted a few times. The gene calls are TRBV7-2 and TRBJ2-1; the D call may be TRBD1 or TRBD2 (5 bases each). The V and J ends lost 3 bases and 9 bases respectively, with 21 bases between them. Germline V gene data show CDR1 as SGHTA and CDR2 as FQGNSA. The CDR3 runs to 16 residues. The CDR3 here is CASSLTPRGDYGEQFF. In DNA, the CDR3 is TGTGCCAGCAGCTTGACTCCTAGGGGTGACTACGGTGAGCAGTTCTTC.

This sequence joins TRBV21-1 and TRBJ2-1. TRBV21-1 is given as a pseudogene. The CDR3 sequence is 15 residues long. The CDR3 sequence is CASSPFGYSYNEQFF. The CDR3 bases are TGTGCCAGCAGCCCCTTCGGGTACTCCTACAATGAGCAGTTCTTC.

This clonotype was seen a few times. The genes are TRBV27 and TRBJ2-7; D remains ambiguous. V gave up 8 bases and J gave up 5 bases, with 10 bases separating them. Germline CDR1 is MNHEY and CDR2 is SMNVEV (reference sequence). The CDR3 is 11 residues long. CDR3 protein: CASRTGNEQYF. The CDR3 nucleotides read TGTGCCAGCCGGACCGGTAACGAGCAGTACTTC.

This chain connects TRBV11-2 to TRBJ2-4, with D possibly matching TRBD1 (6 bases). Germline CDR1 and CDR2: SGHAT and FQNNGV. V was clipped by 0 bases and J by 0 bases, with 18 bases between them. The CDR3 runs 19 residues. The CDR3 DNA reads TGTGCCAGCAGCTTAGATAAGGGGGAAGGTAAACTAGCCAAAAACATTCAGTACTTC. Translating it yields CASSLDKGEGKLAKNIQYF.

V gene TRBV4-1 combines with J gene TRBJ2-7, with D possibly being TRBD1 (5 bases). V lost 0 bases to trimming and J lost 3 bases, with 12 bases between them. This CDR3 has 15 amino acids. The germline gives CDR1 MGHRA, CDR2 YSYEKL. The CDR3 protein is CASSQDWQGYYEQYF. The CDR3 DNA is TGCGCCAGCAGCCAAGATTGGCAGGGTTACTACGAGCAGTACTTC.